These 15 T cell receptor beta chains were sequenced from one sample in a study of Tregs in tolerant kidney transplant recipients. No antigen is known for these receptors. The data were produced by immunoSEQ multiplex PCR, yet TCRdb's version contains in-frame clones alone and is incomplete. The table includes 15,000 to 25,000 clones, roughly 65% detected once. The specimen was Tregs from blood cultured with allogeneic cells. The receptors were sampled from a human donor in good health.

The chain has TRBV30 and TRBJ2-6; 7 nucleotides align to TRBD1. Germline assignment: CDR1 GTSNPN and CDR2 SVGIG (reference sequence). CDR3 length equals 17 residues. The J segment lost 2 bases and the V segment lost 4 bases, leaving 11 bases of the junction unmatched. CDR3 region: CAWTRGRGSPGANVLTF. The CDR3 nucleotides are TGTGCCTGGACTCGGGGCAGGGGGAGTCCTGGGGCCAACGTCCTGACTTTC.

This chain joins TRBV5-5 and TRBJ1-1; TRBD1 matches 12 bases. The length of the CDR3 is 19 residues. Germline V gene lookup returns CDR1 SGHKS and CDR2 YYEKEE (reference sequence). Trimming removed 2 bases from V and 0 bases from J; junction bases left unmatched: 11. CDR3 in DNA: TGTGCCAGCAGCTTCATCCGGGACAGGGGGCCAGTCGTGAACACTGAAGCTTTCTTT. This gives the protein CASSFIRDRGPVVNTEAFF.

The CDR3 protein is CASPRTRVNEQFF. The CDR3 DNA follows: TGCGCCAGTCCGCGGACTAGGGTAAATGAGCAGTTCTTC. The chain carries TRBV10-1 and TRBJ2-1; 7 nucleotides line up with TRBD2. This CDR3 is 13 amino acids long. The V segment lost 9 bases and the J segment 7 bases; nucleotides outside the gene matches: 9. The germline V gene has CDR1 WNHNN and CDR2 SYGVQD (reference sequence).

This chain uses TRBV18 with TRBJ1-5; unclear D gene. Per the germline V gene, CDR1 is KGHSH and CDR2 is LQKENI. V lost 6 bases and J 0 bases, leaving 6 bases between the germline ends. The CDR3 consists of 13 residues. The CDR3 sequence: CASSSNSNQPQHF. CDR3 bases: TGTGCCAGCTCGAGCAATAGCAATCAGCCCCAGCATTTT.

The genes are TRBV28 and TRBJ2-7, with 10 bases lining up with TRBD2. CDR1 is MDHEN, CDR2 SYDVKM, per germline. The junction had 4 bases not matched to a gene; V was cut back by 5 bases and J by 3 bases. The CDR3 sequence is 14 residues long. CDR3 coding DNA: TGTGCCAGCAGTCGGACTAGCGGTTACTACGAGCAGTACTTC. Translated, it gives CASSRTSGYYEQYF.

The chain recombines TRBV5-1 with TRBJ2-7; D tentatively reads TRBD1 or TRBD2 (5 bases each). Germline-derived CDR1 and CDR2 are SGHRS and YFSETQ. The CDR3 covers 15 residues. Deletions cut 0 bases from V and 8 bases from J, with 18 bases between. The CDR3 protein is CASSLAGPLPNKQYF. CDR3 coding DNA: TGCGCCAGCAGCTTGGCGGGACCGCTCCCTAACAAGCAGTACTTC.

The chain carries TRBV18 and TRBJ1-3; D possibly corresponds to TRBD1 (6 bases). The V end lost 6 bases, the J end lost 4 bases, and 19 bases lay between the germline ends. Germline values: CDR1 KGHSH, CDR2 LQKENI. The CDR3 runs 16 residues. This CDR3 reads CASSPNRAGAGNTIYF. In nucleotides, the CDR3 is TGTGCCAGCTCTCCTAACAGGGCAGGGGCCGGAAACACCATATATTTT. Variable domain in full (rest from reference TRBV18 and TRBJ1-3): NAGVMQNPRHLVRRRGQEARLRCSPMKGHSHVYWYRQLPEEGLKFMVYLQKENIIDESGMPKERFSAEFPKEGPSILRIQQVVRGDSAAYFCASSPNRAGAGNTIYFGEGSWLTVV.

The J gene is TRBJ1-1, the V gene TRBV10-3; 9 bases fit TRBD1. The CDR3 sequence is 16 residues long. Per the germline V gene, CDR1 is ENHRY and CDR2 is SYGVKD. J gave up 4 bases and V 0 bases, and 6 bases lay outside the gene matches. CDR3 amino acids: CAISESYRGLGTEAFF. In DNA, the CDR3 is TGTGCCATCAGTGAGTCATACAGGGGGCTTGGCACTGAAGCTTTCTTT.

The chain couples TRBV5-1 to TRBJ1-3, with D maybe TRBD1 (5 bases). CDR1 is SGHRS, CDR2 YFSETQ, per germline. V dropped 1 base and J dropped 1 base, with 9 bases sitting between them. The CDR3 sequence is 15 residues long. The CDR3 reads CASSLIEGSGNTIYF. The CDR3 nucleotides are TGCGCCAGCAGCTTGATCGAGGGGTCTGGAAACACCATATATTTT.

V is TRBV6-6 and J is TRBJ1-1, with D possibly being TRBD1 (5 bases). The germline V and J ends were trimmed by 4 bases and 3 bases, with 9 bases remaining between them. Per the germline V gene, CDR1 is MNHNY and CDR2 is SVGAGI (reference sequence). The CDR3 has 13 residues. CDR3 coding DNA: TGTGCCAGCAGTTTAATGGGGGACACTGAAGCTTTCTTT. Translating it yields CASSLMGDTEAFF.

This rearrangement joins TRBV19 to TRBJ2-6, with D possibly being TRBD2 (5 bases). Germline CDR1 is LNHDA and CDR2 is SQIVND (reference sequence). Trimming took off 3 bases at V and 4 bases at J, with 16 bases between the two ends. This CDR3 contains 17 residues. The CDR3 DNA reads TGTGCCAGTAGTATCCGTGGGGTCGGGGTCGGGGCCAACGTCCTGACTTTC. Residues: CASSIRGVGVGANVLTF.

This clone showed up just a few times. This chain links TRBV7-9 with TRBJ2-3; no definite D call. CDR1 and CDR2 (germline): SEHNR, FQNEAQ (reference sequence). This CDR3 comprises 16 residues. V was shortened by 5 bases and J by 3 bases, with 18 bases between the two germline ends. The CDR3, as DNA: TGTGCCAGCAGCGAAGCGTATGTGGTGGGAACAGATACGCAGTATTTT. This gives the protein CASSEAYVVGTDTQYF.

V and J are TRBV29-1 and TRBJ2-2, with 8 bases identical to TRBD1. Germline V CDR1 and CDR2: SQVTM, ANQGSEA. V dropped 6 bases and J dropped 7; count of bases not matched to a gene: 13. The CDR3 sequence is 15 residues long. In nucleotides, the CDR3 is TGCAGCGTGGGGGGACGGACAGGGCGGTACGGGGAGCTGTTTTTT. Protein product: CSVGGRTGRYGELFF.

The CDR3 here is CASSQPHSRGSLQNYGYTF. The CDR3 DNA follows: TGCGCCAGCAGTCAACCCCACTCCAGGGGATCTCTACAGAACTATGGCTACACCTTC. This chain connects TRBV23-1 to TRBJ1-2, with D tentatively TRBD1 (6 bases). TRBV23-1 is an ORF, and what it does is uncertain. Trimming left V 2 bases short and J 2 bases short, with 24 bases between. This CDR3 spans 19 amino acids.

This clone was observed a few times. The chain carries TRBV5-4 and TRBJ2-7; a possible D gene is TRBD1 (5 bases). The V gene lost 0 bases and the J gene lost 4 bases, with 11 bases spanning the gap. The CDR3 has 14 amino acids. The germline CDR1 and CDR2 sequences are SGHNT and YYREEE (reference sequence). In DNA form, the CDR3 reads TGTGCCAGCAGCTTGGGCCAGGGCGCTTACGAGCAGTACTTC. As protein: CASSLGQGAYEQYF.